The 28 T cell receptor beta chains below were found in one sample sequenced in a study of OX40 agonist ivuxolimab in advanced cancers. The assay was immunoSEQ multiplex PCR, and TCRdb's table has in-frame clones only and misses some. The table includes around 70,000 clones, roughly 80% detected once. The input for sequencing was CD4+ or CD8+ T cells sorted from blood, taken in a trial of the OX40 agonist ivuxolimab. The receptors come from an adult with an advanced solid tumor such as melanoma, head and neck, liver or kidney cancer.

The rearrangement links TRBV2 to TRBJ2-2, with 12 nucleotides matching TRBD2. This CDR3 has 15 residues. The trim removed 6 bases at V and 6 bases at J, leaving 5 bases unmatched. From germline, CDR1 is SNHLY and CDR2 FYNNEI. This CDR3 is CASRASGRGAGELFF. In DNA, the CDR3 is TGTGCCAGCAGAGCTAGCGGGAGGGGCGCCGGGGAGCTGTTTTTT.

The J gene is TRBJ1-1, the V gene TRBV4-3; 7 nucleotides agree with TRBD1. The CDR3 sequence is 13 residues long. V lost 4 bases, J lost 5 bases, and 4 bases stayed unmatched. Looked up from germline, CDR1 is LGHNA and CDR2 is YSLEER. Written as DNA, the CDR3 is TGCGCCAGCAGCCTACAGGGGAGGACTGAAGCTTTCTTT. Translated, it gives CASSLQGRTEAFF.

The V call is TRBV5-1, the J call TRBJ2-3; 10 nucleotides line up with TRBD2. With V trimmed by 4 bases and J by 0 bases, 5 bases remained unmatched. The germline V gene encodes CDR1 SGHRS and CDR2 YFSETQ. The CDR3 length is 16 residues. The CDR3 nucleotides read TGCGCCAGCAGCCTAGGACTAGCGGATAGCACAGATACGCAGTATTTT. Translation gives CASSLGLADSTDTQYF.

V gene TRBV7-2 combines with J gene TRBJ2-7; D unresolved. The CDR3 covers 13 residues. Germline values: CDR1 SGHTA, CDR2 FQGNSA. With 5 bases removed from V and 3 bases from J, the gap between germline ends came to 11 bases. The CDR3 bases are TGTGCCAGCAGCCCGACCGGGTACTACGAGCAGTACTTC. Protein product: CASSPTGYYEQYF. The full variable domain, in which reference TRBV7-2 and TRBJ2-7 provide the parts outside the CDR3, is GAGVSQSPSNKVTEKGKDVELRCDPISGHTALYWYRQSLGQGLEFLIYFQGNSAPDKSGLPSDRFSAERTGGSVSTLTIQRTQQEDSAVYLCASSPTGYYEQYFGPGTRLTVT.

This clone showed up just once. In DNA form, the CDR3 reads TGTGCCAGCGGGACAGGCCCTTACAATGAGCAGTTCTTC. The encoded protein is CASGTGPYNEQFF. The chain carries TRBV7-2 and TRBJ2-1, with 8 positions matching TRBD1. Germline V gives CDR1 SGHTA, CDR2 FQGNSA. Losses at the gene ends were 8 bases for V and 4 bases for J; bases not matched to a gene: 4. The CDR3 spans 13 residues.

V and J are TRBV27 and TRBJ1-2; D might be TRBD1 (6 bases). V lost 5 bases and J lost 0, with 13 bases in between. Looked up from germline, CDR1 is MNHEY and CDR2 is SMNVEV (reference sequence). The CDR3 loop spans 15 amino acids. CDR3 sequence: CASSRNRDSNYGYTF. The CDR3 coding sequence is TGTGCCAGCAGTCGCAACAGGGACTCTAACTATGGCTACACCTTC.

CDR3 residues: CASTWGWPNTEAFF. CDR3 DNA: TGTGCCAGCACCTGGGGATGGCCGAACACTGAAGCTTTCTTT. The J gene is TRBJ1-1, the V gene TRBV6-5, with D hard to call. The germline V gene encodes CDR1 MNHEY and CDR2 SVGAGI. The CDR3 runs 14 residues. Trimming removed 7 bases at V and 1 base at J, with 13 bases between.

In this sample, this clone turned up a few times. CDR3 DNA: TGTGCCAGCAGGGAGGGACAGGCTGTCTATGGCTACACCTTC. This translates into CASREGQAVYGYTF. This sequence joins TRBV6-5 and TRBJ1-2; 8 bases agree with TRBD1. The CDR3 is made up of 14 amino acids. Germline V gives CDR1 MNHEY, CDR2 SVGAGI. Losses at the gene ends were 6 bases for V and 4 bases for J; bases not matched to a gene: 7.

The gene calls are TRBV5-1 and TRBJ2-2, with 10 bases that match TRBD1. Germline V gene lookup returns CDR1 SGHRS and CDR2 YFSETQ. V shed 6 bases and J 6 bases; nucleotides not matched to a gene: 8. CDR3 size: 15 residues. CDR3 region: CASTTGGAGAGELFF. CDR3 coding DNA: TGCGCCAGCACGACAGGGGGCGCCGGGGCCGGGGAGCTGTTTTTT.

V usage is TRBV10-3 and J usage is TRBJ2-1; 8 bases are shared with TRBD2. The CDR3 covers 16 residues. Germline values: CDR1 ENHRY, CDR2 SYGVKD. V lost 3 bases to trimming and J lost 2 bases; unmatched junction nucleotides: 6. The CDR3 DNA reads TGTGCCATCAGTGATATGGGTAGCGGGGCCTACAATGAGCAGTTCTTC. Translated: CAISDMGSGAYNEQFF.

This clone was detected only a few times. The chain combines TRBV7-2 with TRBJ2-1; D tentatively fits TRBD1 or TRBD2 (5 bases each). Looked up from germline, CDR1 is SGHTA and CDR2 is FQGNSA. There are 13 residues in the CDR3. The V end lost 6 bases, the J end lost 5 bases, and 11 bases lay between the germline ends. DNA of the CDR3: TGTGCCAGCAGGAGGGGCGTGAACAATGAGCAGTTCTTC. This codes for CASRRGVNNEQFF.

J is TRBJ1-4 and V is TRBV12-1; TRBD1, the D gene given by the table, was not confirmed from the DNA. TRBV12-1 is a documented pseudogene. The CDR3 runs 16 residues. CDR3 sequence: CASSSTDRKGYEKLFF. In DNA form, the CDR3 reads TGTGCCAGCAGCTCCACCGACAGGAAGGGTTATGAAAAACTGTTTTTT.

This chain connects TRBV6-5 to TRBJ1-6, with D possibly TRBD1 on 6 matching bases. Germline V gene sequence: CDR1 MNHEY, CDR2 SVGAGI. V lost 2 bases, J lost 6 bases, and 14 bases lay in between. CDR3 length equals 16 residues. The CDR3 spells CASSYVQGFPNSPLHF. The DNA of the CDR3 is TGTGCCAGCAGTTACGTACAGGGCTTCCCTAATTCACCCCTCCACTTT.

Written as DNA, the CDR3 is TGTGCCATCAGTGAATTCTATGGCTACACCTTC. This encodes CAISEFYGYTF. The V gene is TRBV10-3, the J gene TRBJ1-2; D is unresolved. Per germline, CDR1 ENHRY and CDR2 SYGVKD. The CDR3 extends over 11 amino acids. V was shortened by 3 bases and J by 4 bases, with 3 bases between the two germline ends.

This rearrangement joins TRBV19 to TRBJ1-4; D gene unclear. CDR1 and CDR2 (germline): LNHDA, SQIVND (reference sequence). The CDR3 length is 14 residues. Trimming left V 10 bases short and J 7 bases short, with 19 bases between. This chain's CDR3 is CATKISRDREKLFF. CDR3 coding DNA: TGTGCCACGAAAATCTCCCGGGATCGTGAAAAACTGTTTTTT.

This chain connects TRBV5-6 to TRBJ1-5; D remains unclear. The CDR3 sequence is 12 residues long. V shed 5 bases and J shed 4 bases, with 7 bases lying between them. CDR1 and CDR2 from the germline V gene are SGHDT and YYEEEE. CDR3: CASSLLNQPQHF. In DNA form, the CDR3 reads TGTGCCAGCAGTCTCCTTAATCAGCCCCAGCATTTT.

The rearrangement uses TRBV5-4 and TRBJ1-2; D unclear. The germline V gene has CDR1 SGHNT and CDR2 YYREEE (reference sequence). The length of the CDR3 is 13 residues. Trimming took 4 bases from V and 2 from J, leaving 9 bases between them. CDR3 region: CASSETVNYGYTF. The CDR3 DNA follows: TGTGCCAGCAGCGAAACAGTAAACTATGGCTACACCTTC.

The chain's CDR3 is CASSPTTDNYGYTF. CDR3 in DNA: TGTGCCAGCAGCCCCACGACGGATAACTATGGCTACACCTTC. The chain is built from TRBV5-6 and TRBJ1-2; unclear D gene. The germline V and J ends were trimmed by 4 bases and 1 base, with 11 bases remaining between them. CDR1 and CDR2 (germline): SGHDT, YYEEEE. The CDR3 has 14 amino acids.

The rearrangement uses TRBV6-7 and TRBJ2-3; D remains unclear. TRBV6-7 is an ORF for which the function is uncertain. The CDR3 has 14 residues. V lost 9 bases to trimming and J lost 1 base, with 14 bases between them. CDR3 loop: CASTLRHRTDTQYF. CDR3 DNA sequence: TGTGCCAGTACCTTGAGACACCGCACAGATACGCAGTATTTT.

The chain combines TRBV18 with TRBJ2-7, with D possibly being TRBD1 or TRBD2 (6 bases each). The CDR3 contains 17 residues. Germline V gene lookup returns CDR1 KGHSH and CDR2 LQKENI. With 3 bases removed from V and 5 bases from J, the gap between germline ends came to 23 bases. The CDR3 DNA follows: TGTGCCAGCTCACCCCCACAGGGAGGAGGTAAAAAGAACGAGCAGTACTTC. This sequence encodes CASSPPQGGGKKNEQYF.

The table lists this clone with a count of one. Since a far larger clone is one base different, this is likely a read error. Other nucleotide sequences in the sample specify the same CDR3. The chain links TRBV7-2 to TRBJ2-7; perhaps TRBD1 as D (5 bases). With 5 bases removed from V and 2 bases from J, the gap between germline ends came to 16 bases. The CDR3 loop spans 15 amino acids. Looked up from germline, CDR1 is SGHTA and CDR2 is FQGNSA. CDR3 DNA: TGTGCCAGCAGCCAAGCAACAGGTGGGGCCTACGAGCAGTACTTC. Translation gives CASSQATGGAYEQYF. The full variable domain, completed using reference TRBV7-2 and TRBJ2-7, is GAGVSQSPSNKVTEKGKDVELRCDPISGHTALYWYRQSLGQGLEFLIYFQGNSAPDKSGLPSDRFSAERTGGSVSTLTIQRTQQEDSAVYLCASSQATGGAYEQYFGPGTRLTVT.

The chain recombines TRBV19 with TRBJ2-1; weak D call: TRBD2 (7 bases). This CDR3 has 14 residues. The ends were cut back, 7 bases at V and 5 bases at J, with 15 bases in the middle. The germline V gene encodes CDR1 LNHDA and CDR2 SQIVND (reference sequence). CDR3 nucleotide sequence: TGTGCCAGTAAACCGGGGGGCAGAGACAATGAGCAGTTCTTC. Protein sequence: CASKPGGRDNEQFF.

This clone occurred once. The chain uses TRBV7-2 and TRBJ2-5; 7 bases map to TRBD2. This CDR3 contains 14 residues. Germline values: CDR1 SGHTA, CDR2 FQGNSA. With V trimmed by 1 base and J by 7 bases, 6 bases remained unmatched. CDR3 in DNA: TGTGCCAGCAGCTTAGACCGGGACTACGGGACCCAGTACTTC. Translated: CASSLDRDYGTQYF.

This clone was counted a single time. V is TRBV5-1 and J is TRBJ1-2, with a weak D call TRBD1 (5 bases). This CDR3 is 16 amino acids long. Germline CDR1 and CDR2: SGHRS and YFSETQ. Trimming shortened V by 0 bases and J by 2 bases, and 14 bases separated the two germline ends. The CDR3 region is CASSLEPREFNYGYTF. CDR3 sequence (DNA): TGCGCCAGCAGCTTGGAACCCAGGGAGTTCAACTATGGCTACACCTTC.

This chain links TRBV5-4 with TRBJ1-2, with D possibly being TRBD1 (5 bases). Germline CDR1 reads SGHNT; CDR2 reads YYREEE (reference sequence). There are 12 residues in the CDR3. V lost 4 bases, J lost 14 bases, and 18 bases lay in between. In DNA form, the CDR3 reads TGTGCCAGCAGCCTTGAATATGGGGACCAAACCTTC. This sequence encodes CASSLEYGDQTF.

This chain uses TRBV5-1 with TRBJ2-7; no clear D gene. Germline lookup yields CDR1 SGHRS and CDR2 YFSETQ. The CDR3 is 16 residues long. V was clipped by 3 bases and J by 1 base, with 17 bases between them. This CDR3 reads CASSWTQAVASYEQYF. The CDR3 nucleotides read TGCGCCAGCAGCTGGACGCAGGCCGTTGCGTCCTACGAGCAGTACTTC. Combining the CDR3 with reference TRBV5-1 and TRBJ2-7 gives the whole variable domain KAGVTQTPRYLIKTRGQQVTLSCSPISGHRSVSWYQQTPGQGLQFLFEYFSETQRNKGNFPGRFSGRQFSNSRSEMNVSTLELGDSALYLCASSWTQAVASYEQYFGPGTRLTVT.

This clone has a handful of counts. In DNA, the CDR3 is TGTGCCAGCTCACCACCGTACGCTAATTCACCCCTCCACTTT. Translation gives CASSPPYANSPLHF. This rearrangement joins TRBV18 to TRBJ1-6; D ambiguous. The CDR3 runs 14 residues. V shed 0 bases and J shed 6 bases, with 6 bases lying between them. Germline CDR1 and CDR2: KGHSH and LQKENI.

The rearrangement joins TRBV14 to TRBJ2-5; D might be TRBD2 (5 bases). Trimming removed 3 bases at V and 5 bases at J, with 7 bases between. CDR3 length equals 12 residues. The germline V gene has CDR1 SGHDN and CDR2 FVKESK. CDR3 residues: CASSQDWETQYF. The CDR3 DNA reads as TGTGCCAGCAGCCAGGACTGGGAGACCCAGTACTTC.